This TCR beta chain was profiled in a study of T cell changes during pregnancy in multiple sclerosis. This CDR3 spans 16 amino acids. Germline-derived CDR1 and CDR2 are SGDLS and YYNGEE. V was trimmed by 0 bases and J by 6 bases, leaving 18 bases between them. Data came from immunoSEQ multiplex PCR; TCRdb stores just in-frame clones and leaves some out. The data show tens of thousands of clones, just under 95% seen once. The chain uses TRBV9 and TRBJ1-2, with D maybe TRBD1 (6 bases). The sequence was obtained from a female donor with multiple sclerosis, enrolled in a pregnancy study. This material consisted of peripheral blood, taken in the second trimester of pregnancy. Here the CDR3 reads CASSVGLRGALNGYTF. The CDR3 region has the DNA TGTGCCAGCAGCGTAGGGTTGCGGGGGGCTTTGAATGGCTACACCTTC.